These T cell receptor beta chains were read from a single sample in a study of blood T cells in healthy people across ages. From the 5' RACE reads, TCRdb called clonotypes with MiXCR, one entry per CDR3 protein. The table lists approximately 1.5 million distinct CDR3 sequences, 35% to 45% of them singletons, with approximately 4% in the top ten. The sequencing input was blood. Receptors were obtained from a woman aged 18-29 years in good health. Each CDR3 is given with its conserved first and last residue. The order of the fields is V gene, clone size, D gene, J gene, CDR3 DNA, CDR3 protein. A D gene is named only where the DNA matches it firmly. Clone size is stated in some rows and not others, as once, few, many or a class when expanded.

TRBV27	few	TRBD2	TRBJ2-1	TGTGCCAGCAGTTGGGCTAGCGGGAGGTCTTATGAGCAGTTCTTC	CASSWASGRSYEQFF
TRBV9	.	.	TRBJ1-4	TGTGCCAGCAGCGTAGGGATTGCAACTAATGAAAAACTGTTTTTT	CASSVGIATNEKLFF
TRBV20-1	few	.	TRBJ2-7	TGCAGTGCTTCCCCCGGAGGCAACTACGAGCAGTACTTC	CSASPGGNYEQYF
TRBV20-1	.	TRBD2	TRBJ2-2	TGCAGTGCTAGACAATCGGGACTAGCGTACACCGGGGAGCTGTTTTTT	CSARQSGLAYTGELFF
TRBV20-1	.	.	TRBJ2-3	TGCAGTGCTAGAGACCCGAAGTATACGCAGTATTTT	CSARDPKYTQYF
TRBV7-9	few	TRBD1	TRBJ1-1	TGTGCCAGCAGCTCAAGTCCGACAGGGGCGGGGAACACTGAAGCTTTCTTT	CASSSSPTGAGNTEAFF
TRBV5-5	.	.	TRBJ2-7	TGTGCCAGCAGCCAACGGGCCCAGGAATACGAGCAGTACTTC	CASSQRAQEYEQYF
TRBV13	.	.	TRBJ1-1	TGTGCCAGCAGTCCTTCAAAATTCCTGAACACTGAAGCTTTCTTT	CASSPSKFLNTEAFF
TRBV7-9	.	TRBD1	TRBJ2-1	TGTGCCAGCTGCACAGGGGACCGTGACAATGAGCAGTTCTTC	CASCTGDRDNEQFF
TRBV6-1	.	.	TRBJ1-2	TGTGCCAGTATGCACAGGGACAACTATGGCTACACCTTC	CASMHRDNYGYTF